Detailed here is one T cell receptor (beta chain). J was trimmed by 8 bases and V by 3 bases; bases with no gene match: 7. Germline CDR1 and CDR2: KGHSH and LQKENI. This CDR3 spans 14 amino acids. The data are from a study of blood T cell repertoires in COVID-19. Study context: Samples came from the United States, Italy and Spain, spanning acute and convalescent COVID-19. PBMCs, B-cell-depleted T cells, or T cells provided the cDNA or gDNA that made up the material.

Original processing methods: Estimated nucleated cell counts came from reference gene primer amplification. The protocol was immunoSEQ multiplex PCR, while the TCRdb copy is restricted to in-frame clones and leaves out a portion. V, J and clone size are those of that table, while D and trimming were read from the DNA. The sample includes about 27,000 clones, about 83% of them seen just once. The chain carries TRBV18 and TRBJ2-1; 7 positions match TRBD1. Sequenced material: peripheral blood. This receptor was obtained from a man between 65 and 85 years old with active COVID-19. CDR3 nucleotides: TGTGCCAGCTCACCCTGGACAGGAACGGATGAGCAGTTCTTC. Amino acid sequence: CASSPWTGTDEQFF. Using reference TRBV18 and TRBJ2-1 for the parts outside the CDR3, the full variable domain is NAGVMQNPRHLVRRRGQEARLRCSPMKGHSHVYWYRQLPEEGLKFMVYLQKENIIDESGMPKERFSAEFPKEGPSILRIQQVVRGDSAAYFCASSPWTGTDEQFFGPGTRLTVL.